This T cell receptor (beta chain) was recovered during a study of T-cell memory formation after mild COVID-19. Across the whole study: TCR clusters largely stayed donor specific.

The germline CDR1 and CDR2 sequences are SGHTA and FQGNSA. This CDR3 has 14 amino acids. The study's findings and limits: Mostly located in CM and EM were contracting CD4+ clones, with contracting CD8+ clones located in EMRA. Some SARS-CoV-2-responding clones were already detected in memory before infection.

This clonotype occurred many times. Its antigen is not known. At one end, the junction sequence differs from germline, possibly due to a read error. 5'RACE primed from the constant segment yielded TCR alpha and TCR beta cDNA libraries bearing sample barcodes and UMIs. TCRdb reanalysed the 5' RACE reads using MiXCR and keeps one entry per CDR3 protein. The sample consists of hundreds of thousands of distinct CDR3 sequences, around 21% of them appearing once. This rearrangement joins TRBV7-2 to TRBJ2-3; D is perhaps TRBD1 (5 bases). What was sequenced was PBMCs or a T cell subset sorted from them (not recorded which). The source of this sequence is an adult woman who had mild COVID-19 (a few samples of this study predate the infection). Cell type and time point are not known. In DNA form, the CDR3 reads TGCGCCAGCAGCCTTCGACAGTCAACAGATACGCAGTATTTT. This encodes CASSLRQSTDTQYF.